This T cell receptor (beta chain) was sequenced during a study of cytomegalovirus exposure and HLA in healthy donors. This clone has only one observation. PCR primers comprised 60 Vbeta and 13 Jbeta primers. Sequencing was performed with immunoSEQ multiplex PCR; in TCRdb, only in-frame clones are kept and a portion is missing. This sample carries around 100,000 clones, more than 75% of them seen once, and the ten largest clones take over 9%. Germline CDR1 MDHEN, CDR2 SYDVKM. Trimming took off 1 base at V and 4 bases at J, with 19 bases between the two ends. This CDR3 is 17 amino acids long. This clonotype originated in a woman between 18 and 29 years old in good health and CMV-seropositive. The specimen sequenced was PBMCs. V is TRBV28 and J is TRBJ1-2, with TRBD1 as a possible D gene (5 bases). CDR3 protein: CASSLLGGGDISYGYTF. The CDR3 coding sequence is TGTGCCAGCAGTTTATTGGGCGGGGGGGATATTAGCTATGGCTACACCTTC.